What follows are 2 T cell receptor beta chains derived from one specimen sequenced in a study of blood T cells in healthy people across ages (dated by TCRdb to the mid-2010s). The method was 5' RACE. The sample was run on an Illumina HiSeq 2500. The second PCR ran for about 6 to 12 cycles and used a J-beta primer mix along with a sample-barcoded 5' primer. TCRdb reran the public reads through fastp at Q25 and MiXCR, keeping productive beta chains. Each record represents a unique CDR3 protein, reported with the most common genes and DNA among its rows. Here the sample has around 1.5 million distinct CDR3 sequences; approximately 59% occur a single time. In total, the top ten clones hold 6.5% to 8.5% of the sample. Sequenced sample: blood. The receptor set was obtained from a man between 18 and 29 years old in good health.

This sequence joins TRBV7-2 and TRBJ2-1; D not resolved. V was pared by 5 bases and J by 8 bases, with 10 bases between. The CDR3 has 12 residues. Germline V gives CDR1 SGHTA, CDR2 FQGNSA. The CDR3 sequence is CASSLSTYEQFF. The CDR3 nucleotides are TGTGCCAGCAGCCTTTCTACCTATGAGCAGTTCTTC. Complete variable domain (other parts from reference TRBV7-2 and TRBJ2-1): GAGVSQSPSNKVTEKGKDVELRCDPISGHTALYWYRQSLGQGLEFLIYFQGNSAPDKSGLPSDRFSAERTGGSVSTLTIQRTQQEDSAVYLCASSLSTYEQFFGPGTRLTVL.

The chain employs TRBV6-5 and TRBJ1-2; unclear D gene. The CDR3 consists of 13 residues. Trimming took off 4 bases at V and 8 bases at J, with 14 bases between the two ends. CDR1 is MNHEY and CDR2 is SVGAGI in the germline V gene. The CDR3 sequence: CASSWSPRSGYTF. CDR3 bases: TGTGCCAGCAGTTGGAGCCCTCGGTCGGGCTACACCTTC.